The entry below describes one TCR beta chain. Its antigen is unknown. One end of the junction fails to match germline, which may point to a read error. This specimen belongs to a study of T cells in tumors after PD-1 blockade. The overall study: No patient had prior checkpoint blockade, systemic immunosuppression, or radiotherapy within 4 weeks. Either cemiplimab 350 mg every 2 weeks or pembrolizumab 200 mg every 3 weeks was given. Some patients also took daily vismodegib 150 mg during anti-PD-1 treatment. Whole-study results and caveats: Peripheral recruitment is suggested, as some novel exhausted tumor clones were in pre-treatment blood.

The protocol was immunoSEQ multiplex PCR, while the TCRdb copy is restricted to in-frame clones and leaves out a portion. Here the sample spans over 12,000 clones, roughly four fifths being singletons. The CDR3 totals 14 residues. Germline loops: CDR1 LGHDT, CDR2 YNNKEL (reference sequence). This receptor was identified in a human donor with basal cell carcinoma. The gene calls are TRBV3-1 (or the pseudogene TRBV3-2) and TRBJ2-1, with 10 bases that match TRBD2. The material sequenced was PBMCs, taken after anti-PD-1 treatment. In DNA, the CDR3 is TGTGCCAGCAGTCAAGCGGGGGGGAGCGATGAGCAGTTCTTC. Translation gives CASSQAGGSDEQFF.